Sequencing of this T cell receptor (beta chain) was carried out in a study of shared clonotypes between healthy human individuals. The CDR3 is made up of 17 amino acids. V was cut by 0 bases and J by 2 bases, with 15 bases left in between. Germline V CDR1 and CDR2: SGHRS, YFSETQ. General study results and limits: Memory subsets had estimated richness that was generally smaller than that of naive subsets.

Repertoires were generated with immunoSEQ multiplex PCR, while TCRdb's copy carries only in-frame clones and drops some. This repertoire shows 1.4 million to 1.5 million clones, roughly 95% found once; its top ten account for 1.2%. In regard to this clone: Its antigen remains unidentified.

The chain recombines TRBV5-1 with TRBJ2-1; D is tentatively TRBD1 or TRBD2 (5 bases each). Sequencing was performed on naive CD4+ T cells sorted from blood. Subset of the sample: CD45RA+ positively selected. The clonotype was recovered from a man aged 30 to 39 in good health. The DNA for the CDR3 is TGCGCCAGCAGCTTGGGGTCCAGGCAGGGACCCTACAATGAGCAGTTCTTC. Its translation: CASSLGSRQGPYNEQFF.